This TCR beta chain is from a study of blood T cell repertoires in COVID-19. Study information: The analysed material was cDNA or gDNA that came from T cells, B-cell-depleted T cells, or PBMCs.

Original methodology: Amplification of reference gene primers provided the estimated nucleated cell counts. Using immunoSEQ multiplex PCR, the repertoire was profiled, and TCRdb retains in-frame clones only, with some absent. V and J calls and clone size come straight from that table; D and trimming were deduced from the DNA. The data contain 220,000 or so clones, around 86% of them singletons. The ends were cut back, 5 bases at V and 7 bases at J, with 11 bases in the middle. CDR1 and CDR2 from the germline V gene are MDHEN and SYDVKM. The CDR3 runs 12 residues. The chain has TRBV28 and TRBJ1-2, with D possibly TRBD1 on 5 matching bases. This sequence originates from a man in his sixties who had recovered from COVID-19. Sequencing was done on a sample of peripheral blood. CDR3: CASSQGAIGYTF. The DNA for the CDR3 is TGTGCCAGCAGTCAGGGTGCGATTGGCTACACCTTC.